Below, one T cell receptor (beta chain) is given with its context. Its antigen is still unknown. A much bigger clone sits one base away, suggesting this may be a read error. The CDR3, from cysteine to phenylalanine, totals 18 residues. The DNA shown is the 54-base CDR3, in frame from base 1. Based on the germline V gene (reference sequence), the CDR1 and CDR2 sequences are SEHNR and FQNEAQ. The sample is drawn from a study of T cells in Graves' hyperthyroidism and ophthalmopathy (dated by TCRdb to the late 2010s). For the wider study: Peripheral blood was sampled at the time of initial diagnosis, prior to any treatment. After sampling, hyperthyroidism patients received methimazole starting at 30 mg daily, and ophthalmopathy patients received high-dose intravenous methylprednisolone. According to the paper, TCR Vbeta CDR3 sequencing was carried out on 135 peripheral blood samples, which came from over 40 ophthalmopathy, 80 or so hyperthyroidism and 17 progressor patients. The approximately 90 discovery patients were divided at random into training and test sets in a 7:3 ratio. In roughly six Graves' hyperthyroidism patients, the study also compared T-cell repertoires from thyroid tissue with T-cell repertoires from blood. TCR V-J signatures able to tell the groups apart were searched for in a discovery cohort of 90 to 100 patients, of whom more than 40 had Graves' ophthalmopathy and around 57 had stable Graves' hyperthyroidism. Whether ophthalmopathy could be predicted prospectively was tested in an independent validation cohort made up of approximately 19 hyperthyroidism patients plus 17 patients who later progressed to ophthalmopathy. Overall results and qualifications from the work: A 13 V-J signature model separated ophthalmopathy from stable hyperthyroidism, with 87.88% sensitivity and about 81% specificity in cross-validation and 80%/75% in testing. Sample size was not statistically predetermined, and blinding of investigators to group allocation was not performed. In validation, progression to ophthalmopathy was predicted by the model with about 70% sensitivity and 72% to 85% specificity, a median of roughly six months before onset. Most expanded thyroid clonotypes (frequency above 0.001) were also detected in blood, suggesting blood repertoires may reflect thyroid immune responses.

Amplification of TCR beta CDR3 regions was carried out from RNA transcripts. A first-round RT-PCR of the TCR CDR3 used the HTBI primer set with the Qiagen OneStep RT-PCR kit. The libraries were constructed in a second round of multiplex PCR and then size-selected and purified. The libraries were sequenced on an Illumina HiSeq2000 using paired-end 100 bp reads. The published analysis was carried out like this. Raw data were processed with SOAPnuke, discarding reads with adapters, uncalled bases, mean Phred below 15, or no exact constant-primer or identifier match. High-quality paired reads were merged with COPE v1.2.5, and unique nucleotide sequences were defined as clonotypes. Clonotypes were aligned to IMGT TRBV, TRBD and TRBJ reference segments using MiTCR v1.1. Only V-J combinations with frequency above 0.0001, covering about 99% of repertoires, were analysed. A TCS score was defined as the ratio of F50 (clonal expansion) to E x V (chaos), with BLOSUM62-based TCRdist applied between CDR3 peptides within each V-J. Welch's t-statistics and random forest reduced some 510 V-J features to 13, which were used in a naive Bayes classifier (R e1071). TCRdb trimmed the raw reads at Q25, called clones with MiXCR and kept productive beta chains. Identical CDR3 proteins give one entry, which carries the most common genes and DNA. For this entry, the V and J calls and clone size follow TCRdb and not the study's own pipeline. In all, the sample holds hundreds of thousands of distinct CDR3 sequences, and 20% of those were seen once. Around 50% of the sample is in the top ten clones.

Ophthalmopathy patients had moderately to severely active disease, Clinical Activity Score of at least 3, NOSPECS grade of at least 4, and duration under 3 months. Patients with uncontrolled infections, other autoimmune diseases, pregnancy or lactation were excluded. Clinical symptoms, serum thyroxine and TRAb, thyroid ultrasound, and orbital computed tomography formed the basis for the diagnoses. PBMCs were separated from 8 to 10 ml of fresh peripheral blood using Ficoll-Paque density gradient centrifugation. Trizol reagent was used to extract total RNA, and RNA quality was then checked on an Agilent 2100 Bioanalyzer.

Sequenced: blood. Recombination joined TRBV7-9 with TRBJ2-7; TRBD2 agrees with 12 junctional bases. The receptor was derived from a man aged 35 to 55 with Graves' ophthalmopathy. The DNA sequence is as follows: TGTGCCGGCAGCCGCTCCTCTAGCGGGGGGGCCGCCCTCTACGAGCAGTACTTC. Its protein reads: CAGSRSSSGGAALYEQYF.